These 30 T cell receptor beta chains were all obtained from the same sample, sequenced in a study of CD8 T cells in ankylosing spondylitis (dated by TCRdb to the late 2010s). The full study reports these points: A TCR beta motif of several highly homologous amino acid variants appeared characteristic of blood from ankylosing spondylitis patients.

These receptors are not linked to any known antigen. Receptor libraries were prepared by 5' RACE. The reads were generated on an Illumina HiSeq 2500. TCRdb reprocessed the public reads (quality trimming at Q25 with fastp, clone calling with MiXCR) and kept in-frame beta chains. Rows matching on CDR3 protein sequence are summarized as one entry with the most common DNA and genes. In all, the sample holds 470,000 or so distinct CDR3 sequences, and roughly 26% of those were seen once. The ten biggest clones cover 0.85% to 1% of the sample. The sample consisted of blood, either unsorted or a sorted T cell fraction (not recorded which). These receptors all come from a male donor with ankylosing spondylitis.

The genes are TRBV7-2 and TRBJ2-3, with 8 bases matching TRBD2. This CDR3 region has 17 residues. Germline CDR1 SGHTA, CDR2 FQGNSA. J was trimmed by 3 bases and V by 1 base; bases with no gene match: 9. The DNA for the CDR3 is TGTGCCAGCAGCTTAGTGCCGGGAGGGCCCTATACAGATACGCAGTATTTT. Its translation is CASSLVPGGPYTDTQYF.

V usage is TRBV12-3 or TRBV12-4 and J usage is TRBJ1-3; possible D gene TRBD1, 6 bases. This CDR3 is 20 amino acids long. The V gene lost 6 bases and the J gene lost 3 bases, with 30 bases spanning the gap. The CDR3 reads CASSEILTGLVQGIGNTIYF. In DNA form, the CDR3 reads TGTGCCAGCAGCGAAATACTGACAGGCCTTGTCCAGGGTATTGGAAACACCATATATTTT.

This clonotype was seen once. The chain is built from TRBV12-3 or TRBV12-4 and TRBJ1-5, with 7 bases identical to TRBD1. The CDR3 runs 13 residues. Germline trimming cut 5 bases from V and 11 bases from J; bases unmatched to any gene: 9. CDR3 sequence: CASSRGQFGAQHF. CDR3 coding DNA: TGTGCCAGCAGTAGGGGACAGTTTGGAGCCCAGCATTTT.

The chain couples TRBV6-1 to TRBJ2-7, with 9 bases fitting TRBD2. CDR1 and CDR2 from the germline V gene are MNHNS and SASEGT. The CDR3 covers 17 residues. J gave up 1 base and V 2 bases, and 9 bases lay outside the gene matches. The CDR3, as DNA: TGTGCCAGCAGTGAATCGTGGGCTAGCGGGATGTCCTACGAGCAGTACTTC. Translating gives CASSESWASGMSYEQYF.

The gene calls are TRBV6-2 or TRBV6-3 and TRBJ1-1; D is uncertain. The germline CDR1 and CDR2 sequences are MNHEY and SVGEGT. This CDR3 is 13 amino acids long. The ends were cut back, 9 bases at V and 3 bases at J, with 14 bases in the middle. The CDR3 sequence is CASITDRYTEAFF. Written as DNA, the CDR3 is TGTGCCAGTATTACCGACCGATACACTGAAGCTTTCTTT.

This clonotype turned up a few times. The rearrangement links TRBV18 to TRBJ1-6, with D perhaps TRBD1 (5 bases). Trimming stripped 2 bases from V and 7 bases from J, with 15 bases between. Germline CDR1 is KGHSH and CDR2 is LQKENI. The CDR3 totals 16 residues. The CDR3 here is CASSPTGALKNSPLHF. CDR3 bases: TGTGCCAGCTCACCAACTGGGGCCTTGAAGAATTCACCCCTCCACTTT.

This clonotype came up many times. The chain couples TRBV5-6 to TRBJ2-5; D is unclear. Trimming took 1 base from V and 6 from J, leaving 7 bases between them. Germline CDR1 is SGHDT and CDR2 is YYEEEE. The CDR3 has 12 amino acids. CDR3 sequence reads: CASSLWGKTQYF. DNA for the CDR3: TGTGCCAGCAGCTTGTGGGGAAAGACCCAGTACTTC. The full variable domain, with the rest looked up from reference TRBV5-6 and TRBJ2-5, is DAGVTQSPTHLIKTRGQQVTLRCSPKSGHDTVSWYQQALGQGPQFIFQYYEEEERQRGNFPDRFSGHQFPNYSSELNVNALLLGDSALYLCASSLWGKTQYFGPGTRLLVL.

In its sample, this clonotype was seen a few times. The chain uses TRBV6-2 or TRBV6-3 and TRBJ1-5; D call uncertain. The CDR3 has 14 amino acids. Germline-derived CDR1 and CDR2 are MNHEY and SVGEGT. V gave up 7 bases and J gave up 0 bases, with 10 bases separating them. CDR3 residues: CASTKRYSNQPQHF. CDR3 sequence (DNA): TGTGCCAGCACAAAACGTTATAGCAATCAGCCCCAGCATTTT.

The V call is TRBV25-1, the J call TRBJ2-7, with 7 bases matching TRBD2. Germline V lookup: CDR1 MGHDK, CDR2 SYGVNS. Trimming removed 4 bases from V and 3 bases from J; junction bases left unmatched: 3. The CDR3 has 13 residues. Written as DNA, the CDR3 is TGTGCCAGCAGTGGTTCGGGGGGCTACGAGCAGTACGTC. Protein: CASSGSGGYEQYV.

A few counts support this clonotype. The gene calls are TRBV4-2 and TRBJ2-1, with 7 bases matching TRBD2. In germline, CDR1 is LGHNA, CDR2 YNFKEQ. This CDR3 spans 16 amino acids. After removal of 3 bases from V and 0 bases from J, the junction contained 5 bases not matched to a gene. CDR3 residues: CASSQRLAYSYNEQFF. Here the CDR3 DNA reads TGTGCCAGCAGCCAGAGACTAGCCTACTCCTACAATGAGCAGTTCTTC.

V usage is TRBV19 and J usage is TRBJ1-1; D remains unclear. CDR3 length equals 14 residues. Per germline, CDR1 LNHDA and CDR2 SQIVND (reference sequence). The ends were cut back, 2 bases at V and 1 base at J, with 8 bases in the middle. The CDR3 sequence is CASSIKQPNTEAFF. The CDR3 bases are TGTGCCAGTAGTATAAAACAGCCGAACACTGAAGCTTTCTTT.

The genes are TRBV11-1 and TRBJ1-3; D is perhaps TRBD1 (5 bases). This CDR3 is built from 16 residues. Trimming took off 2 bases at V and 0 bases at J, with 11 bases between the two ends. CDR1 is SGHAT, CDR2 FQDESV, per germline (reference sequence). This chain's CDR3 is CASSLMRQHSGNTIYF. The CDR3 DNA sequence: TGTGCCAGCAGCTTAATGCGACAGCACTCTGGAAACACCATATATTTT.

This clonotype was seen more than once but under ten times. The V gene is TRBV20-1, the J gene TRBJ2-1; 7 bases line up with TRBD2. This CDR3 is 14 amino acids long. Trimming took 5 bases from V and 3 from J; bases not matched to a gene: 7. Germline V gene sequence: CDR1 DFQATT, CDR2 SNEGSKA (reference sequence). This CDR3 is CSAGKTSSYNEQFF. Here the CDR3 DNA reads TGCAGTGCTGGAAAGACTAGCAGCTACAATGAGCAGTTCTTC.

This clonotype has just one count. This chain joins TRBV11-2 and TRBJ2-2; D is uncertain. Germline V CDR1 and CDR2: SGHAT, FQNNGV. This CDR3 has 16 residues. Between the trimmed V and J ends, which lost 2 bases and 1 base, there was a span of 11 bases. CDR3 DNA sequence: TGTGCCAGCAGCTTATGGTTCGGAGTGAACACCGGGGAGCTGTTTTTT. Its protein is CASSLWFGVNTGELFF.

This clonotype was recorded once. The V call is TRBV7-8, the J call TRBJ2-3, with TRBD1 as a possible D gene (6 bases). V lost 5 bases and J 0 bases, leaving 12 bases between the germline ends. The germline CDR1 and CDR2 sequences are SGHVS and FQNEAQ. This CDR3 has 15 residues. The CDR3 reads CASSTDRSSTDTQYF. The CDR3 DNA sequence: TGTGCCAGCAGCACTGACAGGTCTAGCACAGATACGCAGTATTTT.

This clonotype came up a few times. The rearrangement joins TRBV7-6 to TRBJ1-6, with a tentative D call TRBD1 (6 bases). The germline V and J ends were trimmed by 5 bases and 14 bases, with 16 bases remaining between them. Germline V gene data show CDR1 as SGHVS and CDR2 as FNYEAQ. The CDR3 runs to 13 residues. The CDR3 DNA follows: TGTGCCAGCAGCACCGAACAGGGATGGGCCCTCCACTTT. It codes for CASSTEQGWALHF.

The chain has TRBV15 and TRBJ1-2; D not certain. This CDR3 spans 13 amino acids. CDR1 LNHNV and CDR2 YYDKDF come from the germline V gene (reference sequence). Trimming removed 1 base at V and 2 bases at J, with 5 bases between. The CDR3 nucleotides read TGTGCCACCAGCAGAGCCGGGAACTATGGCTACACCTTC. Residues: CATSRAGNYGYTF.

This clonotype has just a few counts. The CDR3 spells CASSYTSREPQHF. In DNA, the CDR3 is TGTGCCAGCAGTTATACCTCGCGGGAGCCCCAGCATTTT. The chain is built from TRBV7-2 and TRBJ1-5; D gene uncertain. From germline, CDR1 is SGHTA and CDR2 FQGNSA. The CDR3 covers 13 residues. V dropped 6 bases and J dropped 8 bases, with 14 bases sitting between them.

The chain is built from TRBV6-1 and TRBJ2-1; possibly TRBD2 for D (6 bases). The CDR3 has 16 residues. Trimming left V 2 bases short and J 7 bases short, with 18 bases between. CDR1 and CDR2 from the germline V gene are MNHNS and SASEGT. The CDR3 reads CASSERAGRWGNEQFF. The CDR3 DNA reads TGTGCCAGCAGTGAACGTGCAGGGAGGTGGGGGAATGAGCAGTTCTTC.

This clonotype came up a few times. This chain connects TRBV11-2 to TRBJ2-1; 14 bases agree with TRBD2. Trimming at V came to 5 bases and at J to 4 bases, leaving 10 bases not matched to a gene. The CDR3 sequence is 18 residues long. Germline V lookup: CDR1 SGHAT, CDR2 FQNNGV. CDR3 coding DNA: TGTGCCAGCAGCGTTAGGGGACTAGCGGGAGTAGAGTACAATGAGCAGTTCTTC. Protein: CASSVRGLAGVEYNEQFF.

The gene calls are TRBV24-1 and TRBJ2-2; no definite D call. This CDR3 contains 16 residues. Trimming removed 0 bases from V and 1 base from J, with 8 bases in between. The germline gives CDR1 KGHDR, CDR2 SFDVKD. Here the CDR3 reads CATSDLSKENTGELFF. CDR3 DNA sequence: TGTGCCACCAGTGATTTGAGTAAGGAGAACACCGGGGAGCTGTTTTTT.

This clonotype was detected only a few times. The chain combines TRBV5-8 with TRBJ2-1, with 8 nucleotides matching TRBD2. Trimming cost V 4 bases and J 8 bases; bases outside gene matches: 11. CDR1 SGHTS and CDR2 YDEGEE come from the germline V gene. The CDR3 extends over 15 amino acids. CDR3 sequence: CASSLSGSGKYEQFF. The DNA for the CDR3 is TGTGCCAGCAGCCTAAGCGGGAGTGGTAAATATGAGCAGTTCTTC.

The genes are TRBV3-1 and TRBJ2-7; D uncertain. V gave up 5 bases and J gave up 3 bases, with 11 bases separating them. This CDR3 region has 13 residues. Germline assignment: CDR1 LGHDT and CDR2 YNNKEL (reference sequence). DNA for the CDR3: TGTGCCAGCAGCGCGTATGACGGCTACGAGCAGTACGTC. It encodes CASSAYDGYEQYV.

This clonotype was counted only a few times. The V call is TRBV4-2, the J call TRBJ2-7; 7 bases match TRBD2. The CDR3 runs to 17 residues. V was pared by 0 bases and J by 0 bases, with 8 bases of the junction left unmatched. CDR1 and CDR2 (germline): LGHNA, YNFKEQ. Written as DNA, the CDR3 is TGTGCCAGCAGCCAAGATCAGCCTAGCGGAGACTCCTACGAGCAGTACTTC. This codes for CASSQDQPSGDSYEQYF.

This clonotype was observed a handful of times. This chain joins TRBV20-1 and TRBJ1-6; D is uncertain. Looked up from germline, CDR1 is DFQATT and CDR2 is SNEGSKA (reference sequence). The CDR3 length is 15 residues. V lost 6 bases and J lost 7, with 19 bases in between. CDR3 bases: TGCAGTGCCGGTAGGGAGACTTGGGAAAATTCACCCCTCCACTTT. It is translated as CSAGRETWENSPLHF.

This rearrangement joins TRBV7-2 to TRBJ2-1; 8 nucleotides align to TRBD2. Germline V lookup: CDR1 SGHTA, CDR2 FQGNSA. The J segment lost 6 bases and the V segment lost 1 base, leaving 5 bases of the junction unmatched. The CDR3 is 15 residues long. This CDR3 reads CASSLVSTSVNEQFF. CDR3 sequence (DNA): TGTGCCAGCAGCTTAGTATCGACTAGCGTCAATGAGCAGTTCTTC.

A few counts support this clonotype. This chain connects TRBV20-1 to TRBJ1-4, with TRBD1 matching over 8 bases. The CDR3 contains 15 residues. Trimming removed 6 bases from V and 2 bases from J; junction bases left unmatched: 8. Germline assignment: CDR1 DFQATT and CDR2 SNEGSKA (reference sequence). The CDR3 nucleotides read TGCAGTGCGTCTGGACAGGGAGGTACTAATGAAAAACTGTTTTTT. It translates to CSASGQGGTNEKLFF.

This clonotype has a count of ten or more. This chain connects TRBV5-1 to TRBJ1-1; D gene ambiguous. Trimming stripped 4 bases from V and 1 base from J, with 14 bases between. Per germline, CDR1 SGHRS and CDR2 YFSETQ. The CDR3 runs 15 residues. In nucleotides, the CDR3 is TGCGCCAGCAGCCCCCGGGCAGCCGCGAACACTGAAGCTTTCTTT. Residues: CASSPRAAANTEAFF.

In this sample, this clonotype turned up a few times. V is TRBV7-2 and J is TRBJ1-1, with D perhaps matching TRBD1 (5 bases). Trimming cost V 5 bases and J 2 bases, with 12 bases left between them. The CDR3 is 14 residues long. CDR1 and CDR2 from the germline V gene are SGHTA and FQGNSA. CDR3 DNA sequence: TGTGCCAGCAGCAAGGGCAGGGTTAACACTGAAGCTTTCTTT. Translating it yields CASSKGRVNTEAFF.

This clonotype appeared a few times. The rearrangement uses TRBV12-3 or TRBV12-4 and TRBJ2-3; D uncertain. This CDR3 is 15 amino acids long. V lost 1 base and J 2 bases, leaving 10 bases between the germline ends. As DNA, the CDR3 is TGTGCCAGCAGTTTAGGAGTTTACCCCACAGATACGCAGTATTTT. Its translation is CASSLGVYPTDTQYF.